Presented here are 13 T cell receptor beta chains from one specimen sequenced in a study of T cell repertoires in cytomegalovirus infection. Their antigen targets remain unknown. TCRdb re-called the reads with MiXCR, one entry per CDR3 protein. The profile shows approximately 730,000 distinct CDR3 sequences, around a third of them singletons. Sequenced here: cultured PBMCs, sampled from culture after CMV antigen stimulation. The receptors here all came from a human donor in good health (CMV status not recorded). Some clones in this sample may be carry-over from other donors' samples.

The chain carries TRBV2 and TRBJ2-2; no clear D. The germline V and J ends were trimmed by 3 bases and 1 base, with 9 bases remaining between them. Germline V gives CDR1 SNHLY, CDR2 FYNNEI. This CDR3 spans 15 amino acids. As DNA, the CDR3 is TGTGCCAGCAGTGATGGCCTCCTGAACACCGGGGAGCTGTTTTTT. Its protein product is CASSDGLLNTGELFF.

This clonotype occurred a few times. The chain carries TRBV4-3 and TRBJ2-1, with 7 bases matching TRBD2. With 3 bases clipped from V and 0 bases from J, the junction kept 8 bases outside the gene matches. The CDR3 has 17 amino acids. Germline CDR1 is LGHNA and CDR2 is YSLEER. The CDR3 here is CASSQGMGRVSYNEQFF. CDR3 DNA sequence: TGCGCCAGCAGCCAGGGGATGGGGAGGGTCTCCTACAATGAGCAGTTCTTC.

This clonotype was seen a handful of times. V gene TRBV2 combines with J gene TRBJ1-2, with D unresolved. Per the germline V gene, CDR1 is SNHLY and CDR2 is FYNNEI. CDR3 length equals 13 residues. The V and J ends lost 8 bases and 3 bases respectively, with 13 bases between them. CDR3 amino acids: CASYPGRDYGYTF. Written as DNA, the CDR3 is TGTGCCAGCTACCCAGGTCGGGACTATGGCTACACCTTC.

V usage is TRBV12-3 or TRBV12-4 and J usage is TRBJ2-2; the match to TRBD2 covers 7 bases. The length of the CDR3 is 16 residues. V shed 5 bases, J shed 6 bases, and the junction held 12 bases outside the gene matches. Here the CDR3 reads CASSQRASGHPGELFF. The CDR3 DNA sequence: TGTGCCAGCAGTCAACGGGCTAGCGGTCACCCCGGGGAGCTGTTTTTT.

This chain joins TRBV12-3 or TRBV12-4 and TRBJ2-1, with TRBD1 identical over 7 bases. The ends lost 6 bases at V and 6 bases at J; junction bases unmatched: 8. This CDR3 spans 14 amino acids. The CDR3 sequence: CASRTNRGANEQFF. The CDR3 DNA reads TGTGCCAGCAGAACAAACAGGGGTGCCAATGAGCAGTTCTTC.

In its sample, this clonotype was seen many times. The chain carries TRBV7-2 and TRBJ2-7; D remains unclear. V lost 5 bases and J 6 bases, leaving 14 bases between the germline ends. This CDR3 is 13 amino acids long. The germline CDR1 and CDR2 sequences are SGHTA and FQGNSA. CDR3 in DNA: TGTGCCAGCAGCGCCAGGATGCCCCTCGAGCAGTACTTC. This encodes CASSARMPLEQYF.

The chain joins TRBV6-1 to TRBJ1-5; D remains ambiguous. This CDR3 region has 13 residues. The V gene lost 6 bases and the J gene lost 5 bases, with 11 bases spanning the gap. In germline, CDR1 is MNHNS, CDR2 SASEGT. CDR3 sequence (DNA): TGTGCCAGCAGCGGGAGGTTCGATCAGCCCCAGCATTTT. Protein: CASSGRFDQPQHF.

The chain links TRBV11-2 to TRBJ2-5; 9 nucleotides line up with TRBD1. CDR1 is SGHAT, CDR2 FQNNGV, per germline. The CDR3 has 15 amino acids. J gave up 5 bases and V 1 base, and 5 bases lay outside the gene matches. The CDR3 sequence is CASSLGTGGHETQYF. The CDR3 nucleotides are TGTGCCAGCAGCTTAGGAACAGGGGGCCATGAGACCCAGTACTTC. Full variable domain (rest looked up from reference TRBV11-2 and TRBJ2-5): EAGVAQSPRYKIIEKRQSVAFWCNPISGHATLYWYQQILGQGPKLLIQFQNNGVVDDSQLPKDRFSAERLKGVDSTLKIQPAKLEDSAVYLCASSLGTGGHETQYFGPGTRLLVL.

The genes are TRBV4-1 and TRBJ1-4; D might be TRBD1 (5 bases). The CDR3 is made up of 14 amino acids. In germline, CDR1 is MGHRA, CDR2 YSYEKL. Trimming stripped 6 bases from V and 3 bases from J, with 11 bases between. This CDR3 reads CASRGQGPNEKLFF. CDR3 DNA sequence: TGCGCCAGCAGGGGTCAGGGACCTAATGAAAAACTGTTTTTT.

This clonotype has just a few counts. This rearrangement joins TRBV7-8 to TRBJ2-7; D not certain. CDR1 and CDR2 from the germline V gene are SGHVS and FQNEAQ. V was shortened by 1 base and J by 3 bases, with 10 bases between the two germline ends. The CDR3 is 14 amino acids. The CDR3 region has the DNA TGTGCCAGCAGCTTAGAGAACTTGGTCTACGAGCAGTACTTC. The encoded protein is CASSLENLVYEQYF. The complete variable domain, with remaining parts taken from reference TRBV7-8 and TRBJ2-7, reads GAGVSQSPRYKVAKRGQDVALRCDPISGHVSLFWYQQALGQGPEFLTYFQNEAQLDKSGLPSDRFFAERPEGSVSTLKIQRTQQEDSAVYLCASSLENLVYEQYFGPGTRLTVT.

The J gene is TRBJ2-4, the V gene TRBV7-2; D gene ambiguous. V was cut by 5 bases and J by 0 bases, with 8 bases left in between. The CDR3 length is 14 residues. Germline loops: CDR1 SGHTA, CDR2 FQGNSA. CDR3 DNA sequence: TGTGCCAGCAGCACCTCAGTAGCCAAAAACATTCAGTACTTC. Residues: CASSTSVAKNIQYF.

The sample holds one count of this clonotype. The chain employs TRBV15 and TRBJ2-7; D remains ambiguous. Looked up from germline, CDR1 is LNHNV and CDR2 is YYDKDF (reference sequence). CDR3 size: 14 residues. V gave up 0 bases and J gave up 0 bases, with 6 bases separating them. CDR3 in DNA: TGTGCCACCAGCAGAGATCCCCTCTCCTACGAGCAGTACTTC. It encodes CATSRDPLSYEQYF.

This clonotype was seen ten or more times. V usage is TRBV12-3 or TRBV12-4 and J usage is TRBJ1-6, with no clear D. The V and J ends lost 1 base and 7 bases respectively, with 8 bases between them. CDR3 size: 14 residues. The CDR3 DNA reads as TGTGCCAGCAGTTTAGTATCGCGGAATTCACCCCTCCACTTT. Its translation is CASSLVSRNSPLHF.